The 20 T cell receptor beta chains reported below all come from one sample, sequenced in a study of beta chain features in type 1 diabetes. The isolated RNA, all of it, was reverse transcribed, so expressed TCRB transcripts were what got sequenced. Profiled with immunoSEQ multiplex PCR; TCRdb holds only in-frame clones, not every one. The sample comprises approximately 120,000 clones, almost 40% of which are singletons, and approximately 0.065% rests with the top ten. Specimen: stem cell memory CD4+ T cells from blood. The receptors were sampled from a young woman in good health.

The gene calls are TRBV19 and TRBJ1-2, with unresolved D. CDR3 length equals 11 residues. Trimming pared 7 bases from V and 4 bases from J, leaving 7 bases between. Germline V CDR1 and CDR2: LNHDA, SQIVND (reference sequence). The CDR3 nucleotides are TGTGCCAGTAACCGGGGCTATGGCTACACCTTC. This gives the protein CASNRGYGYTF.

The rearrangement uses TRBV6-5 and TRBJ1-1; 7 bases match TRBD1. The germline V gene has CDR1 MNHEY and CDR2 SVGAGI. The CDR3 loop spans 14 amino acids. V was clipped by 6 bases and J by 0 bases; unmatched bases: 4. The CDR3 protein is CASRIQGLNTEAFF. DNA of the CDR3: TGTGCCAGCAGGATACAGGGGCTGAACACTGAAGCTTTCTTT.

The chain couples TRBV11-2 to TRBJ2-1; TRBD1 might be the D (5 bases). Trimming removed 5 bases from V and 4 bases from J, with 18 bases in between. The CDR3 consists of 16 residues. Germline CDR1 reads SGHAT; CDR2 reads FQNNGV. The CDR3, as DNA: TGTGCCAGCAGCCAATCAGGGAAGAACCGATACAATGAGCAGTTCTTC. Translation: CASSQSGKNRYNEQFF.

The rearrangement links TRBV5-1 to TRBJ2-3; TRBD2 matches at 9 bases. This CDR3 has 16 amino acids. The J segment lost 5 bases and the V segment lost 4 bases, leaving 11 bases of the junction unmatched. Looked up from germline, CDR1 is SGHRS and CDR2 is YFSETQ. The CDR3 DNA is TGCGCCAGCAGCCAACTTACGGGACTAGCAATAGATACGCAGTATTTT. It translates to CASSQLTGLAIDTQYF.

This clone showed up just a few times. The genes are TRBV10-3 and TRBJ2-1; D is undetermined. Germline V gene data show CDR1 as ENHRY and CDR2 as SYGVKD. V was pared by 3 bases and J by 8 bases, with 11 bases between. The CDR3 runs 13 residues. CDR3 nucleotides: TGTGCCATCAGTGACAACTTCTCCGATGAGCAGTTCTTC. It codes for CAISDNFSDEQFF.

This chain links TRBV7-9 with TRBJ2-5; 10 bases are shared with TRBD2. The V gene's germline CDR1 is SEHNR and CDR2 FQNEAQ (reference sequence). V gave up 3 bases and J gave up 5 bases; unmatched junction bases: 6. The CDR3 is 15 residues long. For the CDR3, the DNA is TGTGCCAGCAGCTTCTCGGGACTAGCGAGTGAGACCCAGTACTTC. Translation gives CASSFSGLASETQYF.

The rearrangement links TRBV6-6 to TRBJ1-2, with 7 bases lining up with TRBD1. The CDR3 length is 15 residues. Germline V gives CDR1 MNHNY, CDR2 SVGAGI (reference sequence). J lost 1 base, V lost 5 bases, and 7 bases had no gene match. The CDR3 DNA reads as TGTGCCAGCAGTGGCCCGAGACAGGGTAACTATGGCTACACCTTC. Amino acids: CASSGPRQGNYGYTF.

The rearrangement links TRBV30 to TRBJ2-3, with TRBD2 matching over 15 bases. CDR1 GTSNPN and CDR2 SVGIG come from the germline V gene (reference sequence). There are 16 residues in the CDR3. Trimming took 2 bases from V and 4 from J; bases not matched to a gene: 4. The CDR3 sequence: CAWSTWTSGRADTQYF. The CDR3 region has the DNA TGTGCCTGGAGTACCTGGACTAGCGGGAGGGCAGATACGCAGTATTTT.

The chain has TRBV6-5 and TRBJ1-5; D not resolved. Trimming took 0 bases from V and 4 from J, leaving 7 bases between them. The CDR3 is 14 amino acids. CDR1 MNHEY and CDR2 SVGAGI come from the germline V gene. The DNA of the CDR3 is TGTGCCAGCAGTTACTCGGGAGTAAATCAGCCCCAGCATTTT. Protein sequence: CASSYSGVNQPQHF.

The rearrangement uses TRBV6-6 and TRBJ1-1; TRBD1 might be the D (5 bases). Germline CDR1 reads MNHNY; CDR2 reads SVGAGI (reference sequence). Trimming shortened V by 7 bases and J by 3 bases, and 12 bases separated the two germline ends. This CDR3 contains 13 residues. The CDR3, as DNA: TGTGCCAGCACGAGGCAGGGATACACTGAAGCTTTCTTT. It specifies CASTRQGYTEAFF.

The chain combines TRBV19 with TRBJ1-5, with 8 nucleotides matching TRBD1. This CDR3 is built from 15 residues. V lost 7 bases to trimming and J lost 0 bases; unmatched junction nucleotides: 5. Germline V CDR1 and CDR2: LNHDA, SQIVND (reference sequence). CDR3 loop: CASTSDRASNQPQHF. The DNA of the CDR3 is TGTGCCAGTACCTCGGACAGGGCTAGCAATCAGCCCCAGCATTTT.

This clone was detected only a few times. The CDR3 DNA sequence: TGTGCCAGCAGTGGAGGGACTTTCTTT. This encodes CASSGGTFF. The chain combines TRBV2 with TRBJ1-1; D is ambiguous. The CDR3 length is 9 residues. Trimming took off 4 bases at V and 12 bases at J, with 6 bases between the two ends. Germline CDR1 reads SNHLY; CDR2 reads FYNNEI. The full variable domain, with the rest looked up from reference TRBV2 and TRBJ1-1, is EPEVTQTPSHQVTQMGQEVILRCVPISNHLYFYWYRQILGQKVEFLVSFYNNEISEKSEIFDDQFSVERPDGSNFTLKIRSTKLEDSAMYFCASSGGTFFGQGTRLTVV.

The chain couples TRBV29-1 to TRBJ2-1; a weak D match, TRBD1 (6 bases). Germline CDR1 reads SQVTM; CDR2 reads ANQGSEA. Trimming shortened V by 7 bases and J by 9 bases, and 13 bases separated the two germline ends. CDR3 length equals 11 residues. CDR3 loop: CSDLQGREQFF. The CDR3 DNA reads TGCAGCGACCTGCAGGGGCGTGAGCAGTTCTTC.

J is TRBJ1-6 and V is TRBV6-5, with TRBD1 matching 9 bases. V shed 2 bases and J 7 bases; nucleotides not matched to a gene: 3. This CDR3 has 15 residues. Germline CDR1 reads MNHEY; CDR2 reads SVGAGI. The DNA for the CDR3 is TGTGCCAGCAGTTACGCCGGACAGGGGAATTCACCCCTCCACTTT. The encoded protein is CASSYAGQGNSPLHF.

This clone was counted only a few times. The genes are TRBV28 and TRBJ2-5; tentative D call: TRBD2 (6 bases). The CDR3 contains 13 residues. V shed 3 bases and J shed 2 bases, with 7 bases lying between them. Germline V lookup: CDR1 MDHEN, CDR2 SYDVKM. CDR3 amino acids: CASSFGRQETQYF. The CDR3, as DNA: TGTGCCAGCAGTTTCGGGAGACAAGAGACCCAGTACTTC.

In its sample, this clone was seen a few times. The J gene is TRBJ2-5, the V gene TRBV21-1; whether TRBD1, the table's D call, matches the DNA was not checked. TRBV21-1 is listed as a pseudogene. This CDR3 has 17 amino acids. CDR3 in amino acids: CASSNIRRGREGETQYF. In DNA, the CDR3 is TGTGCCAGCAGCAACATTCGCAGGGGGCGCGAAGGAGAGACCCAGTACTTC.

Only one count was recorded for this clone. V usage is TRBV7-6 and J usage is TRBJ2-1, with 7 bases lining up with TRBD1. CDR1 is SGHVS and CDR2 is FNYEAQ in the germline V gene. V shed 5 bases and J 2 bases; nucleotides not matched to a gene: 6. The CDR3 loop spans 15 amino acids. CDR3 DNA sequence: TGTGCCAGCAGCCCTCAGACAGGGACCTACAATGAGCAGTTCTTC. It yields the protein CASSPQTGTYNEQFF.

This clone was observed a few times. The rearrangement uses TRBV9 and TRBJ2-7, with a weak D call TRBD2 (5 bases). Looked up from germline, CDR1 is SGDLS and CDR2 is YYNGEE. The CDR3 runs to 15 residues. Trimming left V 2 bases short and J 6 bases short, with 18 bases between. The CDR3: CASSVGATRWGEQYF. CDR3 nucleotides: TGTGCCAGCAGCGTGGGAGCGACACGCTGGGGCGAGCAGTACTTC.

As DNA, the CDR3 is TGTGCCAGTAGTATAGATCTTAGCCTAGGAAGAGCCGCCTACGAGCAGTACTTC. Its protein is CASSIDLSLGRAAYEQYF. This chain uses TRBV19 with TRBJ2-7; D unresolved. The length of the CDR3 is 18 residues. Deletions cut 0 bases from V and 2 bases from J, with 20 bases between. CDR1 and CDR2 (germline): LNHDA, SQIVND (reference sequence).

The chain joins TRBV7-2 to TRBJ2-7, with TRBD2 matching 8 bases. Per germline, CDR1 SGHTA and CDR2 FQGNSA. The trim removed 5 bases at V and 5 bases at J, leaving 11 bases unmatched. CDR3 size: 15 residues. This CDR3 reads CASSPGGGGRNEQYF. For the CDR3, the DNA is TGTGCCAGCAGCCCGGGGGGGGGCGGGAGGAACGAGCAGTACTTC.